This T cell receptor beta chain emerged from a study of Ad26.COV2.S vaccination and SARS-CoV-2 variants. Study overall: Intramuscularly, Ad26.COV2.S was given either once or twice, 56 days apart.

The CDR3 runs 14 residues. In germline, CDR1 is SGHRS, CDR2 YFSETQ. The J segment lost 2 bases and the V segment lost 4 bases, leaving 5 bases of the junction unmatched. Treatment in this sample: roughly 20 received Ad26.COV2.S at low or high dose, single or two shots; several received placebo; per-sample allocation not given. At day 63 after the first vaccine or placebo injection, samples were drawn. Cohort 1b enrolled adults aged 18-55 years in Boston. Data came from immunoSEQ multiplex PCR; TCRdb stores just in-frame clones and leaves some out. This sample yields around 300,000 clones, of which 85% to 90% are seen a single time; around 5% belongs to the top ten.

The chain employs TRBV5-1 and TRBJ1-1, with 7 bases that match TRBD1. The material was peripheral blood, obtained in a trial of Ad26.COV2.S vaccine versus placebo. This sequence was found in a person between 18 and 60 years old who received the Ad26.COV2.S COVID-19 vaccine or a placebo. CDR3 coding DNA: TGCGCCAGCAGCCCCAGACAGGGTAACACTGAAGCTTTCTTT. Translating it yields CASSPRQGNTEAFF.